This is a list of T cell receptor beta chains from one sample in a study of cytomegalovirus exposure and HLA in healthy donors. Profiling relied on immunoSEQ multiplex PCR, and the TCRdb table lists in-frame clones only, not all of them. The top ten hold 1.3% of the sample, which has roughly 170,000 clones, approximately 80% seen once. The sequenced sample consisted of PBMCs. These receptor sequences come from a man aged 25-40 years in good health and CMV-seronegative. Both conserved end residues are part of each CDR3. A D gene is named only where the DNA matches it firmly. Size is stated for part of the rows, as once, few or many counts, or as a class when the clone is expanded.

abundance	v_gene	j_gene	d_gene	CDR3nt	CDR3aa
once	TRBV7-9	TRBJ2-7	.	TGTGCCAGCAGCTTAGAGTCAGGGAAGGGCTACGAGCAGTACTTC	CASSLESGKGYEQYF
.	TRBV6-5	TRBJ2-3	.	TGTGCCAGCACCTACCCGGGGAACACAGATACGCAGTATTTT	CASTYPGNTDTQYF
.	TRBV29-1	TRBJ1-3	TRBD1	TGCAGCGTCGAACGACAGGGGAAACACTCTGGAAACACCATATATTTT	CSVERQGKHSGNTIYF
few	TRBV7-9	TRBJ2-5	.	TGTGCCAGCAGCATAATGAGTGGAGCAGAGACCCAGTACTTC	CASSIMSGAETQYF
.	TRBV13	TRBJ2-7	.	TGTGCCAGCGGCCGGGGAAACAACTACGAGCAGTACTTC	CASGRGNNYEQYF
.	TRBV18	TRBJ1-2	.	TGTGCCAGCTCACCTAAAATGGACAGCCCCGGGCGGGGCTACACCTTC	CASSPKMDSPGRGYTF
.	TRBV28	TRBJ2-6	.	TGTGCCAGCCACCAGGTCTCTCCTGGGGCCAACGTCCTGACTTTC	CASHQVSPGANVLTF
few	TRBV6-5	TRBJ1-6	.	TGTGCCAGCAAAGTCCCAGATAATAATTCACCCCTCCACTTT	CASKVPDNNSPLHF
.	TRBV11-2	TRBJ1-2	.	TGTGCCAGCAGCTTAGATGAATGGAGCTACTATGGCTACACCTTC	CASSLDEWSYYGYTF
once	TRBV28	TRBJ1-5	.	TGTGCCAGCAGTCCACAGGATCAGCCCCAGCATTTT	CASSPQDQPQHF
.	TRBV2	TRBJ1-5	.	TGTGCCAGCAGTGCCGACACTAATCAGCCCCAGCATTTT	CASSADTNQPQHF
once	TRBV10-3	TRBJ1-3	.	TGTGCCATCAGTGCCGCCAGCTCTGGAAACACCATATATTTT	CAISAASSGNTIYF
.	TRBV30	TRBJ2-3	.	TGTGCCTGGAACCCCGGTCGAAAACGGGAAGATACGCAGTATTTT	CAWNPGRKREDTQYF
.	TRBV29-1	TRBJ1-1	TRBD1	TGCAGCGCCGCACGGACAGGGGGCACTGAAGCTTTCTTT	CSAARTGGTEAFF
.	TRBV15	TRBJ2-5	TRBD1	TGTGCCACCAGCCGTAGGGACAGGGGGATAGAGACCCAGTACTTC	CATSRRDRGIETQYF
.	TRBV19	TRBJ1-5	TRBD1	TGTGCCAGTAGCCAGACAGGGGGAGGGCAGCCCCAGCATTTT	CASSQTGGGQPQHF
.	TRBV30	TRBJ1-4	TRBD1	TGTGCCTTCGACAGGGTTGATGAAAAACTGTTTTTT	CAFDRVDEKLFF
.	TRBV9	TRBJ2-5	TRBD2	TGTGCCAGCAGCGTGTGGGCGGGCGGGGGGCAAGAGACCCAGTACTTC	CASSVWAGGGQETQYF
.	TRBV7-9	TRBJ2-3	.	TGTGCCAGCAGCTTTCGGGATGAGTCGTATACGCAGTATTTT	CASSFRDESYTQYF
.	TRBV7-2	TRBJ2-7	TRBD2	TGTGCCAGCAGCCCTGGGACTAGCGGGGAGACCTACGAGCAGTACTTC	CASSPGTSGETYEQYF
.	TRBV6-6	TRBJ1-6	.	TGTGCCAGCTGCGGGGCGGGGAACGCACCCCTCCACTTT	CASCGAGNAPLHF
.	TRBV19	TRBJ2-5	TRBD1	TGTGCCAGTAGTATTGGACAGGGGCAAGAGACCCAGTACTTC	CASSIGQGQETQYF